This TCR beta chain was profiled in a study of blood T cell repertoires in COVID-19. The ends lost 2 bases at V and 4 bases at J; junction bases unmatched: 12. CDR3 size: 16 residues. CDR1 and CDR2 (germline): GTSNPN, SVGIG (reference sequence). Assignment of participants to cohorts was predicated upon participant-reported clinical history. Libraries were prepared by immunoSEQ multiplex PCR; TCRdb keeps only in-frame clonotypes and omits some of them. The data show approximately 130,000 clones, 83% seen once. The chain combines TRBV30 with TRBJ2-5; 8 bases agree with TRBD2. The specimen sequenced was PBMCs or T cells enriched from blood (not recorded which). The sequence came from a man aged 30 to 39 who had recovered from COVID-19. Here the CDR3 DNA reads TGTGCCTGGAGTACAAGCGGGAGCGGTGGGGGAGAGACCCAGTACTTC. Protein sequence: CAWSTSGSGGGETQYF.